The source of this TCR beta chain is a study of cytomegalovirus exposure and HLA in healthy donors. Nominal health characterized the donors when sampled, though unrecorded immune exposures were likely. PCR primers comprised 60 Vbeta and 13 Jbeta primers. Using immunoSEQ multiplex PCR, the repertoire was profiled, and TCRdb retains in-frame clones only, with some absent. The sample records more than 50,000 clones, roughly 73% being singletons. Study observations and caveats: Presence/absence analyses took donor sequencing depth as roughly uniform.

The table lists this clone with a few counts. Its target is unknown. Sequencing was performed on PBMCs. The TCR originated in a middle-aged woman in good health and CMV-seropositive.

CDR3 loop: CASKLNTGNTEAFF. For the CDR3, the DNA is TGCGCCAGCAAGCTTAATACAGGGAACACTGAAGCTTTCTTT. The chain uses TRBV4-3 and TRBJ1-1, with a tentative D call TRBD1 (5 bases). Germline V gene sequence: CDR1 LGHNA, CDR2 YSLEER. The CDR3 runs 14 residues. V lost 7 bases to trimming and J lost 1 base, with 13 bases between them.